Listed below are T cell receptor beta chains from one sample, sequenced in a study of tumor and adjacent non-tumor tissue in lung cancer. From the multiplex PCR reads, TCRdb called clonotypes with MiXCR, one entry per CDR3 protein. The sample records about 110,000 distinct CDR3 sequences, over 55% being singletons. The specimen sequenced was distant non-tumor lung tissue. The receptors derive from a man aged 60 to 69 with non-small cell lung cancer. Each CDR3 is given without its conserved first and last residue.

v_gene: TRBV4-1; j_gene: TRBJ2-1; CDR3aa: ASSQDSGIERGSGEQF
v_gene: TRBV12-3/TRBV12-4; j_gene: TRBJ1-1; CDR3aa: ASSQSGGRKAF
v_gene: TRBV5-1; j_gene: TRBJ2-1; CDR3aa: ASRGGTSSYNEQF
v_gene: TRBV4-2; j_gene: TRBJ2-7; CDR3aa: ASSQDLGNEQY
v_gene: TRBV6-2/TRBV6-3; j_gene: TRBJ1-2; CDR3aa: ASSSEGRGYT
v_gene: TRBV20-1; j_gene: TRBJ2-2; CDR3aa: SARALVIRELF
v_gene: TRBV30; j_gene: TRBJ2-2; CDR3aa: AWGTSGSIARELF
v_gene: TRBV6-6; j_gene: TRBJ2-3; CDR3aa: ACGPYRDTVSTDTQY
v_gene: TRBV6-6; j_gene: TRBJ1-1; CDR3aa: ASSRRTGNTEAF
v_gene: TRBV29-1; j_gene: TRBJ2-7; CDR3aa: SACQGVEQY
v_gene: TRBV6-5; j_gene: TRBJ1-2; CDR3aa: ASSSGGHYGYT